This T cell receptor beta chain came from a study of OX40 agonist ivuxolimab in advanced cancers. Study overall: Past anti-PD-1, anti-PD-L1 or anti-CTLA-4 therapy was accepted, and around 40% had received some.

Germline CDR1 reads MNHEY; CDR2 reads SVGAGI. Trimming left V 0 bases short and J 5 bases short, with 8 bases between. The CDR3 consists of 14 residues. Generated by immunoSEQ multiplex PCR, the TCRdb table keeps only in-frame clones and is missing some. The sample includes about 64,000 clones, roughly 80% seen only once; the top ten take about 5%. This rearrangement joins TRBV6-5 to TRBJ2-1; tentative D call: TRBD1 (6 bases). Specimen: CD4+ or CD8+ T cells sorted from blood, collected in a trial of the OX40 agonist ivuxolimab. This clonotype originated in an adult with an advanced solid tumor such as melanoma, head and neck, liver or kidney cancer. DNA for the CDR3: TGTGCCAGCAGTTACTCGTGGACAGACAATGAGCAGTTCTTC. Amino acid sequence: CASSYSWTDNEQFF.